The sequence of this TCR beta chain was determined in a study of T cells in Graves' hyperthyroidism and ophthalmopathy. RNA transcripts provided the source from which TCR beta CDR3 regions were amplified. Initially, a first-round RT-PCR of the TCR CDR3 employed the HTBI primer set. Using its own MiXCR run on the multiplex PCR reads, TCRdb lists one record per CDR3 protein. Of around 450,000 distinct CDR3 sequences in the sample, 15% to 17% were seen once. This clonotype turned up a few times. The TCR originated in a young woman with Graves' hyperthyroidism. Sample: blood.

The CDR3 region has the DNA TGTGCCAGCAGCTCGGTAGGACAGAGCTCCTATAATTCACCCCTCCACTTT. It encodes CASSSVGQSSYNSPLHF. The rearrangement links TRBV7-9 to TRBJ1-6; the D gene is possibly TRBD1 (6 bases). Germline CDR1 is SEHNR and CDR2 is FQNEAQ (reference sequence). CDR3 length: 17 residues. V was shortened by 4 bases and J by 0 bases, with 13 bases between the two germline ends.